This T cell receptor (beta chain) comes out of a study of CD8 T cells in Susac syndrome. This clonotype has only one observation. V trimming: 5 bases; J trimming: 3 bases; junction bases outside the gene matches: 6. The CDR3 contains 14 residues. Per germline, CDR1 MNHEY and CDR2 SMNVEV (reference sequence). An amount of RNA that ranged from roughly 0.5 to 1 ug was reverse transcribed with random hexamers. TCRdb re-derived calls from the immunoSEQ multiplex PCR reads in MiXCR, one entry per CDR3 protein. Seen here are 200,000 or so distinct CDR3 sequences, roughly 95% observed once, and the top ten hold approximately 0.093%.

The source material was CD4+ T cells from PBMCs. The sequence was obtained from a human donor with multiple sclerosis. The chain recombines TRBV27 with TRBJ1-2, with 7 bases lining up with TRBD1. The CDR3: CASSAQGIDYGYTF. The CDR3 DNA follows: TGTGCCAGCAGTGCACAGGGGATCGACTATGGCTACACCTTC.